This T cell receptor (beta chain) was found in a study of T cell responses to AZD1222 COVID-19 vaccine. For this clone: The target antigen is unknown.

Study results and limitations: Spike-specific TCR breadth rose after two AZD1222 doses, and depth rose as well. Donors were mostly white British, more females; clonal diversity possibly underestimated. Spike was spanned by vaccine-associated CD4 TCRs, which were dominant at 160-218 and 743-854. All repertoire sampling was performed exclusively after the peak T cell response.

The method was immunoSEQ multiplex PCR; TCRdb's version includes in-frame clones alone and lacks a portion of them. The table includes approximately 94,000 clones, approximately 87% detected once. Trimming took 4 bases from V and 5 from J, leaving 9 bases between them. Germline lookup yields CDR1 SGHDN and CDR2 FVKESK. The CDR3 consists of 14 residues. Specimen: peripheral blood, collected on day 0 of AZD1222 vaccination. The V call is TRBV14, the J call TRBJ1-6; D is undetermined. The clonotype comes from an adult in good health. The CDR3: CASSLGRNNSPLHF. In DNA, the CDR3 is TGTGCCAGCAGCCTCGGACGTAATAATTCACCCCTCCACTTT.